This TCR beta chain is drawn from a study of persistence of HIV-infected CD4 T cells. General study findings and limits: Antigen-responding cells were enriched for degenerate expanded CDR3beta sequences. Within sorted populations, more oligoclonal TCRs accompanied more oligoclonal proviruses. TCRbeta richness was lower in CMV- and Gag-responding cells than in anti-CD3/anti-CD28-responding cells.

Lysates of CMV-infected fibroblasts at 10 ug/mL stimulated these cells. CD40L/CD69 double-negative CD45RO-high memory CD4+ T cells were collected. A few counts support this clone. Its antigen is unknown. With 3 bases clipped from V and 6 bases from J, the junction kept 10 bases outside the gene matches. Germline V gene lookup returns CDR1 SGHTA and CDR2 FQGNSA. The CDR3 loop spans 16 amino acids. The immunoSEQ assay was version 4, run in survey mode. Assay used: immunoSEQ multiplex PCR; TCRdb lists only in-frame clones, some missing. The sample contains about 50,000 clones, under 85% of which appear only once.

This material consisted of CD4+ T cells sorted from PBMCs after 18-hour stimulation, taken from a patient who received antiretroviral therapy. The chain is built from TRBV7-2 and TRBJ2-2; TRBD2 matches 7 bases. This sequence was found in an adult man with HIV who was CMV-seropositive. Written as DNA, the CDR3 is TGTGCCAGCAGCTTCGCGGTGACTAGCTTTGCCGGGGAGCTGTTTTTT. Residues: CASSFAVTSFAGELFF.